The 24 T cell receptor beta chains listed next were all sequenced from one sample in a study of blood T cell repertoires in COVID-19. Generated by immunoSEQ multiplex PCR, the TCRdb table keeps only in-frame clones and is missing some. The table includes 270,000 or so clones, approximately 81% detected once. Material: peripheral blood. Receptor source: a woman between 18 and 29 years old with acute or convalescent COVID-19.

This clone came up once. The chain joins TRBV28 to TRBJ1-5, with 7 bases lining up with TRBD1. The J segment lost 1 base and the V segment lost 7 bases, leaving 10 bases of the junction unmatched. The CDR3 length is 16 residues. Germline V gene sequence: CDR1 MDHEN, CDR2 SYDVKM. The CDR3 DNA follows: TGTGCCAGCACCATCCACAGGGGATTCAGCAATCAGCCCCAGCATTTT. This gives the protein CASTIHRGFSNQPQHF.

The V call is TRBV19, the J call TRBJ2-7; TRBD2 matches at 8 bases. The CDR3 length is 14 residues. CDR1 is LNHDA, CDR2 SQIVND, per germline (reference sequence). J was trimmed by 5 bases and V by 6 bases; bases with no gene match: 9. DNA for the CDR3: TGTGCCAGTAGAGTAGCGGGATTCGGGGACGAGCAGTACTTC. Its translation: CASRVAGFGDEQYF. The full variable domain, completed using reference TRBV19 and TRBJ2-7, is DGGITQSPKYLFRKEGQNVTLSCEQNLNHDAMYWYRQDPGQGLRLIYYSQIVNDFQKGDIAEGYSVSREKKESFPLTVTSAQKNPTAFYLCASRVAGFGDEQYFGPGTRLTVT.

CDR3 in amino acids: CASSHQTGGFYGYTF. For the CDR3, the DNA is TGTGCCAGCAGTCATCAGACAGGGGGCTTCTATGGCTACACCTTC. The chain employs TRBV28 and TRBJ1-2, with TRBD1 matching 10 bases. V dropped 5 bases and J dropped 4; count of bases not matched to a gene: 7. Germline V gives CDR1 MDHEN, CDR2 SYDVKM. CDR3 length equals 15 residues.

CDR3 nucleotide sequence: TGTGCCAGCAGTTTGAGACAGGGTCTCGGCTACACCTTC. This gives the protein CASSLRQGLGYTF. The rearrangement joins TRBV12-3 or TRBV12-4 to TRBJ1-2, with TRBD1 identical over 7 bases. V was clipped by 3 bases and J by 8 bases; unmatched bases: 6. This CDR3 is built from 13 residues.

The J gene is TRBJ1-1, the V gene TRBV11-2; D gene uncertain. CDR3 length equals 14 residues. The ends were cut back, 3 bases at V and 3 bases at J, with 11 bases in the middle. Germline V gene sequence: CDR1 SGHAT, CDR2 FQNNGV. Here the CDR3 DNA reads TGTGCCAGCAGCTTTGGGGAGGCGTACACTGAAGCTTTCTTT. Its translation: CASSFGEAYTEAFF.

The chain uses TRBV10-3 and TRBJ1-2, with D maybe TRBD1 (6 bases). Germline loops: CDR1 ENHRY, CDR2 SYGVKD. This CDR3 spans 14 amino acids. Trimming cost V 2 bases and J 4 bases, with 11 bases left between them. In nucleotides, the CDR3 is TGTGCCATCAGTGAGCGGGACACCTCCTATGGCTACACCTTC. Translated, it gives CAISERDTSYGYTF.

The V and J genes are TRBV27 and TRBJ2-7; D gene ambiguous. Per germline, CDR1 MNHEY and CDR2 SMNVEV (reference sequence). V was cut by 4 bases and J by 1 base, with 20 bases left in between. This CDR3 has 17 amino acids. For the CDR3, the DNA is TGTGCCAGCAGTTCGAACCTTATGGCGGCCCGGTCCTACGAGCAGTACTTC. Protein sequence: CASSSNLMAARSYEQYF.

This chain uses TRBV30 with TRBJ1-2; the D gene is possibly TRBD1 (6 bases). V lost 4 bases and J lost 5, with 14 bases in between. This CDR3 has 13 amino acids. CDR1 and CDR2 (germline): GTSNPN, SVGIG (reference sequence). In nucleotides, the CDR3 is TGTGCCTGGAAACTAGGGGGATGGTATGGCTACACCTTC. It is translated as CAWKLGGWYGYTF. Combining the CDR3 with reference TRBV30 and TRBJ1-2 gives the whole variable domain SQTIHQWPATLVQPVGSPLSLECTVEGTSNPNLYWYRQAAGRGLQLLFYSVGIGQISSEVPQNLSASRPQDRQFILSSKKLLLSDSGFYLCAWKLGGWYGYTFGSGTRLTVV.

This clone was observed once. The V and J genes are TRBV11-3 and TRBJ2-1; 12 bases fit TRBD2. V lost 5 bases and J lost 8; bases outside the gene matches: 7. Germline V gene sequence: CDR1 SGHNT, CDR2 YENEEA. The CDR3 spans 15 residues. The DNA for the CDR3 is TGTGCCAGCAGCGCAGGGACTAGCGGGTTGGATGAGCAGTTCTTC. It encodes CASSAGTSGLDEQFF.

The chain uses TRBV4-3 and TRBJ1-4; D possibly corresponds to TRBD1 (6 bases). The CDR3 is 16 residues long. The germline CDR1 and CDR2 sequences are LGHNA and YSLEER. V was clipped by 4 bases and J by 0 bases, with 12 bases between them. The CDR3 loop reads CASSRGLSPTNEKLFF. Here the CDR3 DNA reads TGCGCCAGCAGCCGGGGGCTATCCCCAACTAATGAAAAACTGTTTTTT.

This clone was recorded a few times. The chain links TRBV7-8 to TRBJ2-5, with TRBD1 matching over 9 bases. The CDR3 runs 15 residues. CDR1 SGHVS and CDR2 FQNEAQ come from the germline V gene. V trimming: 5 bases; J trimming: 5 bases; junction bases outside the gene matches: 9. The CDR3 sequence: CASSPVPGQGETQYF. The DNA for the CDR3 is TGTGCCAGCAGCCCCGTTCCGGGACAGGGTGAGACCCAGTACTTC. The entire variable domain, with the rest obtained from reference TRBV7-8 and TRBJ2-5, is as follows: GAGVSQSPRYKVAKRGQDVALRCDPISGHVSLFWYQQALGQGPEFLTYFQNEAQLDKSGLPSDRFFAERPEGSVSTLKIQRTQQEDSAVYLCASSPVPGQGETQYFGPGTRLLVL.

The J gene is TRBJ1-2, the V gene TRBV7-9; no reliable D call. Deletions cut 5 bases from V and 5 bases from J, with 15 bases between. CDR3 length: 14 amino acids. From germline, CDR1 is SEHNR and CDR2 FQNEAQ (reference sequence). The CDR3 region has the DNA TGTGCCAGCAGCCCCCGCCGGGGAGAGTATGGCTACACCTTC. This encodes CASSPRRGEYGYTF.

This rearrangement joins TRBV18 to TRBJ2-1; weak D call: TRBD2 (6 bases). The CDR3 contains 18 residues. CDR1 KGHSH and CDR2 LQKENI come from the germline V gene. V shed 2 bases and J shed 0 bases, with 17 bases lying between them. The CDR3 DNA reads as TGTGCCAGCTCACCATTGAGAGTCCGGGGGAGCTCCTACAATGAGCAGTTCTTC. This gives the protein CASSPLRVRGSSYNEQFF. Complete variable domain (other parts from reference TRBV18 and TRBJ2-1): NAGVMQNPRHLVRRRGQEARLRCSPMKGHSHVYWYRQLPEEGLKFMVYLQKENIIDESGMPKERFSAEFPKEGPSILRIQQVVRGDSAAYFCASSPLRVRGSSYNEQFFGPGTRLTVL.

The chain is built from TRBV30 and TRBJ1-5; the match to TRBD1 covers 10 bases. This CDR3 comprises 15 residues. V was clipped by 1 base and J by 6 bases; unmatched bases: 6. The germline CDR1 and CDR2 sequences are GTSNPN and SVGIG (reference sequence). The CDR3 DNA reads as TGTGCCTGGAGTGAACCGGGACAGGGGATTCAGCCCCAGCATTTT. This encodes CAWSEPGQGIQPQHF.

This chain links TRBV5-1 with TRBJ2-7; 12 nucleotides align to TRBD2. After removal of 4 bases from V and 5 bases from J, the junction contained 7 bases not matched to a gene. Germline V gives CDR1 SGHRS, CDR2 YFSETQ. The CDR3 has 15 amino acids. CDR3 in amino acids: CASSPRTSGDDEQYF. For the CDR3, the DNA is TGCGCCAGCAGCCCTCGGACTAGCGGGGACGACGAGCAGTACTTC.

The chain couples TRBV27 to TRBJ1-2; TRBD1 matches 7 bases. CDR3 length equals 15 residues. In germline, CDR1 is MNHEY, CDR2 SMNVEV (reference sequence). V gave up 5 bases and J gave up 4 bases; unmatched junction bases: 10. In nucleotides, the CDR3 is TGTGCCAGCAGTCCGGGGGACAGAAATATCTATGGCTACACCTTC. This sequence encodes CASSPGDRNIYGYTF.

The chain employs TRBV5-1 and TRBJ2-1; D is undetermined. Trimming pared 0 bases from V and 8 bases from J, leaving 9 bases between. The CDR3 loop spans 13 amino acids. Germline-derived CDR1 and CDR2 are SGHRS and YFSETQ. Written as DNA, the CDR3 is TGCGCCAGCAGCTTGGCCTGGCTGGATGAGCAGTTCTTC. This encodes CASSLAWLDEQFF.

The chain employs TRBV18 and TRBJ2-5, with no clear D. The germline gives CDR1 KGHSH, CDR2 LQKENI. The V end lost 2 bases, the J end lost 1 base, and 8 bases lay between the germline ends. This CDR3 has 14 amino acids. The CDR3 DNA reads as TGTGCCAGCTCACCAAATCCCCGCCAAGAGACCCAGTACTTC. This sequence encodes CASSPNPRQETQYF.

In its sample, this clone was seen once. The CDR3 nucleotides read TGCGCCAGCAGCCTGGCTTTCACAGATACGCAGTATTTT. Translation: CASSLAFTDTQYF. The chain carries TRBV5-1 and TRBJ2-3; no reliable D call. Between the trimmed V and J ends, which lost 4 bases and 2 bases, there was a span of 8 bases. CDR3 size: 13 residues. CDR1 and CDR2 from the germline V gene are SGHRS and YFSETQ.

The chain has TRBV24-1 and TRBJ2-1; TRBD1 matches at 9 bases. The V and J ends lost 5 bases and 8 bases, in that order; junction bases with no gene match: 9. The germline CDR1 and CDR2 sequences are KGHDR and SFDVKD. This CDR3 region has 15 residues. The CDR3 reads CATSVRQGVRDEQFF. The CDR3 bases are TGTGCCACCAGTGTACGACAGGGGGTGAGGGATGAGCAGTTCTTC.

The gene calls are TRBV9 and TRBJ1-2; no firm D call. CDR3 size: 17 residues. Germline loops: CDR1 SGDLS, CDR2 YYNGEE. V was trimmed by 4 bases and J by 2 bases, leaving 21 bases between them. CDR3 protein: CASSTSAPPGVNYGYTF. Written as DNA, the CDR3 is TGTGCCAGCAGCACGTCAGCACCGCCCGGGGTCAACTATGGCTACACCTTC.

The genes are TRBV19 and TRBJ1-2; 10 bases map to TRBD1. The CDR3 is 13 residues long. Per germline, CDR1 LNHDA and CDR2 SQIVND (reference sequence). V lost 5 bases, J lost 4 bases, and 1 base stayed unmatched. In DNA form, the CDR3 reads TGTGCCAGTAGTGGGGACAGGGGCTATGGCTACACCTTC. It is translated as CASSGDRGYGYTF.

The J gene is TRBJ1-2, the V gene TRBV29-1; tentatively, D is TRBD1 (6 bases). CDR1 SQVTM and CDR2 ANQGSEA come from the germline V gene. V was pared by 6 bases and J by 0 bases, with 14 bases between. CDR3 size: 14 residues. In nucleotides, the CDR3 is TGCAGCGTCTCACCCGGGACAACTAACTATGGCTACACCTTC. It codes for CSVSPGTTNYGYTF.

This clone was recorded only once. V and J are TRBV28 and TRBJ1-2; the D is unclear. Deletions cut 5 bases from V and 0 bases from J, with 13 bases between. Germline V gives CDR1 MDHEN, CDR2 SYDVKM. This CDR3 region has 15 residues. The CDR3: CASSQVGDSNYGYTF. The CDR3 DNA is TGTGCCAGCAGTCAAGTGGGTGACTCTAACTATGGCTACACCTTC.